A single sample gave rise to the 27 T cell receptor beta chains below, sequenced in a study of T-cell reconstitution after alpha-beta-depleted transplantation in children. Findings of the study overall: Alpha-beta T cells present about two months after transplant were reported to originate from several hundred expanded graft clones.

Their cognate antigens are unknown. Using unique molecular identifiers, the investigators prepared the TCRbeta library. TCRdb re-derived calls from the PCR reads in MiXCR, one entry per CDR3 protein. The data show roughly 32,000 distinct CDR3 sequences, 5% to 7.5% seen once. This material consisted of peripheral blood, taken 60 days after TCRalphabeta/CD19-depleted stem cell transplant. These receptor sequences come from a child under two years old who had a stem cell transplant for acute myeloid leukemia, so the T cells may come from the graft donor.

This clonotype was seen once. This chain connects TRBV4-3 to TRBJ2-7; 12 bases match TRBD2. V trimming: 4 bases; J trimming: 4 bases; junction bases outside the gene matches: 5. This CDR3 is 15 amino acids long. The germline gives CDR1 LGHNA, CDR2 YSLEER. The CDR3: CASSRMTSGRYEQYF. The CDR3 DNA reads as TGCGCCAGCAGCCGGATGACTAGCGGGAGATACGAGCAGTACTTC.

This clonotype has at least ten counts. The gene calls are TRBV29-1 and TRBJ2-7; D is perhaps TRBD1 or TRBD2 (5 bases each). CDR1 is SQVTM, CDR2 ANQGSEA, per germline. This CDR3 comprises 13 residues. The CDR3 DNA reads TGCAGTGTGGGAGCCGGGACCCTTTCCGAGCAGTACTTC. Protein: CSVGAGTLSEQYF.

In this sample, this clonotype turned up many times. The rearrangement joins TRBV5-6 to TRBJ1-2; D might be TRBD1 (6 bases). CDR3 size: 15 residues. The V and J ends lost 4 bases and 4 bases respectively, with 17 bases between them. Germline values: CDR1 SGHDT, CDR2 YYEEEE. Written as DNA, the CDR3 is TGTGCCAGCAGCCCCCGGGACACGAACACCTATGGCTACACCTTC. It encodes CASSPRDTNTYGYTF.

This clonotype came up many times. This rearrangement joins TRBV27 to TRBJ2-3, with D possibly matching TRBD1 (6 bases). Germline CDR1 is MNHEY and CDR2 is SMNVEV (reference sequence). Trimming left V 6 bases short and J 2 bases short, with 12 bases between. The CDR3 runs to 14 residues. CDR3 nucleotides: TGTGCCAGCAGCCACAGGGTGGCCACAGATACGCAGTATTTT. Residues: CASSHRVATDTQYF.

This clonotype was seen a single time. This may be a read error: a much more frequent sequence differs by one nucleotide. The CDR3, as DNA: TGTGCCAGCAGCCCCCTACGAGATACGCAGTGTTTT. It yields the protein CASSPLRDTQCF. This chain joins TRBV7-6 and TRBJ2-3, with D unclear. Germline V gene lookup returns CDR1 SGHVS and CDR2 FNYEAQ. The CDR3 runs 12 residues.

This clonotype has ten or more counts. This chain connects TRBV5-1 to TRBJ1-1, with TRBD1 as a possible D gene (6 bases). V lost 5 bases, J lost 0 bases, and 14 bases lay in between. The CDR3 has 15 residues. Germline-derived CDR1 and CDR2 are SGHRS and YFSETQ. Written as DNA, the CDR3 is TGCGCCAGCAGAATACGAACAGGGATGAACACTGAAGCTTTCTTT. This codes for CASRIRTGMNTEAFF. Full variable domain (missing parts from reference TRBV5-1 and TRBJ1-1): KAGVTQTPRYLIKTRGQQVTLSCSPISGHRSVSWYQQTPGQGLQFLFEYFSETQRNKGNFPGRFSGRQFSNSRSEMNVSTLELGDSALYLCASRIRTGMNTEAFFGQGTRLTVV.

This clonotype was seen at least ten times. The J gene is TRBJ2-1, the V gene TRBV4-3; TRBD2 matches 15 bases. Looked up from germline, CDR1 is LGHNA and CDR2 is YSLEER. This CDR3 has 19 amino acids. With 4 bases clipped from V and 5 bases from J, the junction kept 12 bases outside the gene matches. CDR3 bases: TGCGCCAGCAGCCGGGGGCCAGCCGGGACTAGCGGGAGGAACAATGAGCAGTTCTTC. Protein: CASSRGPAGTSGRNNEQFF.

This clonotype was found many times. The CDR3 is CSVEDRSSSYEQYF. For the CDR3, the DNA is TGCAGCGTTGAAGACAGGTCAAGCTCCTACGAGCAGTACTTC. The chain couples TRBV29-1 to TRBJ2-7; D unresolved. V was trimmed by 0 bases and J by 0 bases, leaving 9 bases between them. The germline gives CDR1 SQVTM, CDR2 ANQGSEA. The CDR3 is 14 amino acids.

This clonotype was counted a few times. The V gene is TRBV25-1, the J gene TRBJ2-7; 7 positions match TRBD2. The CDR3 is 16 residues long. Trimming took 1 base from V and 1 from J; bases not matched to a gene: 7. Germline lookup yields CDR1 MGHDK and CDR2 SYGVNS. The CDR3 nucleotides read TGTGCCAGCAGTGAATGGGAGGGCACAGGATCCTACGAGCAGTACTTC. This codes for CASSEWEGTGSYEQYF.

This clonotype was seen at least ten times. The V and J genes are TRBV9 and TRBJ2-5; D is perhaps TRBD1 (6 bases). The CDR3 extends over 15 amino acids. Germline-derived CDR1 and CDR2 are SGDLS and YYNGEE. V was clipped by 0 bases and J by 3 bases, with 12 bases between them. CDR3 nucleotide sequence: TGTGCCAGCAGCGTAGAAGGCAGGGGAAAAGAGACCCAGTACTTC. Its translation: CASSVEGRGKETQYF.

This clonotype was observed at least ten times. CDR3 amino acids: CASSLEVTSGDTQYF. In nucleotides, the CDR3 is TGTGCCAGCAGCTTAGAGGTGACTAGCGGGGATACGCAGTATTTT. This chain links TRBV7-2 with TRBJ2-3, with 10 bases lining up with TRBD2. V gave up 1 base and J gave up 6 bases; unmatched junction bases: 4. CDR1 is SGHTA, CDR2 FQGNSA, per germline. The CDR3 is 15 residues long.

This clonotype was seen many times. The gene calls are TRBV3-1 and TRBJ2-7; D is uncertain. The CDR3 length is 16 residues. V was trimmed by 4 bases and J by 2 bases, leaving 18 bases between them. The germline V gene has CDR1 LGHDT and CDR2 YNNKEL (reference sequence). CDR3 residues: CASSRFHKGIAYEQYF. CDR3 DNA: TGTGCCAGCAGCCGGTTCCATAAGGGAATTGCCTACGAGCAGTACTTC.

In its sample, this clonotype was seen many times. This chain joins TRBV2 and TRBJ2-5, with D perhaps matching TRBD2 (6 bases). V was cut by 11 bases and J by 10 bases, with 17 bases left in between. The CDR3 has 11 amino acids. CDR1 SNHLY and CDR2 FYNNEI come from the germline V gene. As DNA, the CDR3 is TGTGCCGTCCGGGACGCCGGGGGCCAGTACTTC. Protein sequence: CAVRDAGGQYF.

Written as DNA, the CDR3 is TGTGCCAGCAGTTTATCAGTAGGGGACCTAGCCAAAAACATTCAGTACTTC. This codes for CASSLSVGDLAKNIQYF. The gene calls are TRBV27 and TRBJ2-4; D tentatively fits TRBD1 or TRBD2 (5 bases each). V gave up 0 bases and J gave up 0 bases, with 12 bases separating them. The CDR3 is made up of 17 amino acids. The germline V gene encodes CDR1 MNHEY and CDR2 SMNVEV (reference sequence).

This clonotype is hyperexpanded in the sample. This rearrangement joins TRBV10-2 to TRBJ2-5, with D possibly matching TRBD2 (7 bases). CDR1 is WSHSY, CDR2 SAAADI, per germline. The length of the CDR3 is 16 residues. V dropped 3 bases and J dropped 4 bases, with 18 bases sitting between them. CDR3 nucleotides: TGCGCCAGCAGTGACTTCGGGCGGGGGCCCGGAGAGACCCAGTACTTC. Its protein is CASSDFGRGPGETQYF.

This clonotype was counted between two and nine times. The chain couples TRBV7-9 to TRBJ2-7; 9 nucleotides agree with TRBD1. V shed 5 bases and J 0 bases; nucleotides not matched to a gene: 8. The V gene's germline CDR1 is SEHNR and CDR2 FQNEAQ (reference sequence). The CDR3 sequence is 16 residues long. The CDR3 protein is CASSPPEGQGSYEQYF. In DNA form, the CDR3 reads TGTGCCAGCAGCCCGCCCGAGGGACAGGGCTCCTACGAGCAGTACTTC.

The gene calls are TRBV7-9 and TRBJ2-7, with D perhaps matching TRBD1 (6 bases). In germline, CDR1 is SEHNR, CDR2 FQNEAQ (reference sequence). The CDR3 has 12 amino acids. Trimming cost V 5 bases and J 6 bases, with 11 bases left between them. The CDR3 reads CASSIDRIEQYF. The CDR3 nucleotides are TGTGCCAGCAGCATCGACAGGATCGAGCAGTACTTC.

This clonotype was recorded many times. DNA of the CDR3: TGTGCCAGCAACCCACAAGCCAGGGCCATGAACACTGAAGCTTTCTTT. Amino acids: CASNPQARAMNTEAFF. The chain employs TRBV4-2 and TRBJ1-1; TRBD1 is a possible D gene (5 bases). The germline V and J ends were trimmed by 7 bases and 0 bases, with 18 bases remaining between them. The CDR3 runs 16 residues. CDR1 is LGHNA, CDR2 YNFKEQ, per germline.

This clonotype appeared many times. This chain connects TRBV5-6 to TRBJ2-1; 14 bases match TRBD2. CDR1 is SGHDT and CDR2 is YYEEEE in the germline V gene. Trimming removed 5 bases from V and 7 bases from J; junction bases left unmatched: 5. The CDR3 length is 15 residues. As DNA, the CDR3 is TGTGCCAGCAGATACGGGACTAGCGGGAGTAATGAGCAGTTCTTC. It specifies CASRYGTSGSNEQFF.

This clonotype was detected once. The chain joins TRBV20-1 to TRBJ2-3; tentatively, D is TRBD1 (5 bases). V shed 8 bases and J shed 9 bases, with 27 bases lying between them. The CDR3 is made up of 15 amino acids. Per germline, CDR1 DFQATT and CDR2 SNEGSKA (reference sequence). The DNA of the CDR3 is TGCAGTTGGGGCCTGGCAAAGGGCCTCAGAGGCACGCAGTATTTT. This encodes CSWGLAKGLRGTQYF.

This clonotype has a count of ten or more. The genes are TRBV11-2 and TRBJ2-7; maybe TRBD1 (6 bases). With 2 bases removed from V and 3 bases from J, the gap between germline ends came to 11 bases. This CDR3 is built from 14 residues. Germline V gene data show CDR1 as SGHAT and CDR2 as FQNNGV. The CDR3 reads CASSLNRVIYEQYF. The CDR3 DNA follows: TGTGCCAGCAGCTTAAACAGGGTAATCTACGAGCAGTACTTC.

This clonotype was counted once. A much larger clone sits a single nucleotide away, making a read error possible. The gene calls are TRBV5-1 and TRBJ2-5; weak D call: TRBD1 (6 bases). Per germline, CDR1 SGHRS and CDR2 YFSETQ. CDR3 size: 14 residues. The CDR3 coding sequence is TGCGCCAACAGCCAGCAGGGGCGAAAAGAGACCCAGTACTTC. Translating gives CANSQQGRKETQYF.

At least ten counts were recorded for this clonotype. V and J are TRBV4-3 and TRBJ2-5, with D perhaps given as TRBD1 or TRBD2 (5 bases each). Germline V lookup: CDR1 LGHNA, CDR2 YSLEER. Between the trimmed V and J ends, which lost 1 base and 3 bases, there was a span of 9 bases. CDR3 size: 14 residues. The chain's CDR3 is CASSQVGRKETQYF. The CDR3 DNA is TGCGCCAGCAGCCAAGTGGGACGTAAAGAGACCCAGTACTTC.

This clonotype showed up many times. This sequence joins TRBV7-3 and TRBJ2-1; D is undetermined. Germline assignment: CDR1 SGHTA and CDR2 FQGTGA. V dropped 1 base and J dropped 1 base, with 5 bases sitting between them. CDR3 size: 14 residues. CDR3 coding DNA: TGTGCCAGCAGCTTAAAGCCTTCCTACAATGAGCAGTTCTTC. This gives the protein CASSLKPSYNEQFF.

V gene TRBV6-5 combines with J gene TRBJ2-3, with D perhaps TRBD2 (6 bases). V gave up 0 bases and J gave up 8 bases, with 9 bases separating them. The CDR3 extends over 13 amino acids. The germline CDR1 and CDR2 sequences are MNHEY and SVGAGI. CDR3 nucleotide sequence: TGTGCCAGCAGTTACTCGACCGGGGGTACGCAGTATTTT. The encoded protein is CASSYSTGGTQYF.

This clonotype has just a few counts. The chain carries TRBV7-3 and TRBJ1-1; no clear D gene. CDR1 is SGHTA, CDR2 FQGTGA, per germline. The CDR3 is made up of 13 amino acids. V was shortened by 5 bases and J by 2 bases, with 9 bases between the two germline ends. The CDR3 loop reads CASSLSHNTEAFF. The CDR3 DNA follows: TGTGCCAGCAGCCTCTCCCATAACACTGAAGCTTTCTTT.

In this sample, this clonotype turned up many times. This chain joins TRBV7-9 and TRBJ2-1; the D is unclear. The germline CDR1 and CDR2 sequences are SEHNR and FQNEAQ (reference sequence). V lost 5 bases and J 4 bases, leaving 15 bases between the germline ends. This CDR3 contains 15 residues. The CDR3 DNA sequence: TGTGCCAGCAGCCCCCCCCCTGCCCCTTACAATGAGCAGTTCTTC. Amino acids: CASSPPPAPYNEQFF.